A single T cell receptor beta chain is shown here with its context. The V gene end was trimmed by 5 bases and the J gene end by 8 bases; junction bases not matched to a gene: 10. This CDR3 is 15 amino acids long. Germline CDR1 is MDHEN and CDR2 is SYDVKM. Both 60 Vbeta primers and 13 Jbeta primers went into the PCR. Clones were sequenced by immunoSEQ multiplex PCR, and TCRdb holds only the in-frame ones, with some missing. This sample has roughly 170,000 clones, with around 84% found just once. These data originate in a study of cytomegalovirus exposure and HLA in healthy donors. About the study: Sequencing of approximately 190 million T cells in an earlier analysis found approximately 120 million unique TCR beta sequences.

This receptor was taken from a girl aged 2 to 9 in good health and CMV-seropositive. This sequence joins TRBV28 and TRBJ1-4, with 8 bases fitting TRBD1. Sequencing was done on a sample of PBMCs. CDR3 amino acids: CASSTPGGAGEKLFF. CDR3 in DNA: TGTGCCAGCAGTACCCCAGGGGGCGCCGGCGAAAAACTGTTTTTT.